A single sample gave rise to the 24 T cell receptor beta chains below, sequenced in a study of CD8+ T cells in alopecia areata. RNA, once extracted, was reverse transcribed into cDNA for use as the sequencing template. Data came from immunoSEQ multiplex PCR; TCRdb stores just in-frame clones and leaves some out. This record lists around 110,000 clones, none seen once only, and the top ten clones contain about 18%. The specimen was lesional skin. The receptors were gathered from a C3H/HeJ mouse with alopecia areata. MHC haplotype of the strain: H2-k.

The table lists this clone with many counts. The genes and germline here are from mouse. The part of the CDR3 DNA that was read is TGTGCCAGCACCTGGGGGTCCTAT. Translated, it gives CASTWGSY. The entire CDR3 protein reads CASTWGSYEQYF. The V gene is TRBV13-3, the J gene TRBJ2-7; the match to TRBD2 covers 7 bases. Read data end 4 residues before the CDR3 end; the end is taken from the germline J gene. Trimming at V came to 6 bases and at J to 1 base, leaving 1 base not matched to a gene. The CDR3 runs to 12 residues. Germline V lookup: CDR1 NNHDY, CDR2 SYVADS.

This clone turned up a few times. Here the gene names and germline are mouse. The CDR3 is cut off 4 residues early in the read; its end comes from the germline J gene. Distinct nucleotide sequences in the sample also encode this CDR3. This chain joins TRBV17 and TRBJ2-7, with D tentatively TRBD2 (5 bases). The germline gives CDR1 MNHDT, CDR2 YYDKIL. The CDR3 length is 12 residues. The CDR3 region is CASSRDFYEQYF. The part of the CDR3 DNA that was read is TGTGCTAGCAGTAGGGACTTTTAT.

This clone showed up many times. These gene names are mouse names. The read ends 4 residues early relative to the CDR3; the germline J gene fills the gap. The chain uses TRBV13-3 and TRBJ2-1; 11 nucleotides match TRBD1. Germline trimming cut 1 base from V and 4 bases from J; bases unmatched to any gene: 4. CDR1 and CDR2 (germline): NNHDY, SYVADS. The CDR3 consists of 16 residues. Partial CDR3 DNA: TGTGCCAGCAGTGATAGGACAGGGGGCTGGTATGCT. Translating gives CASSDRTGGWYA. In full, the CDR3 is CASSDRTGGWYAEQFF.

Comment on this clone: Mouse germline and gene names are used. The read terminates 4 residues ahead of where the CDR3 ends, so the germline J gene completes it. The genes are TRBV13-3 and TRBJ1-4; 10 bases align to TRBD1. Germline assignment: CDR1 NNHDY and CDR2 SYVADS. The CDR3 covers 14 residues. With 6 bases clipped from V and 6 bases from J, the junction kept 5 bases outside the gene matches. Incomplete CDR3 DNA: TGTGCCAGCACGACAGGGGGCGCGGACGAA. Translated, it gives CASTTGGADE. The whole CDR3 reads CASTTGGADERLFF.

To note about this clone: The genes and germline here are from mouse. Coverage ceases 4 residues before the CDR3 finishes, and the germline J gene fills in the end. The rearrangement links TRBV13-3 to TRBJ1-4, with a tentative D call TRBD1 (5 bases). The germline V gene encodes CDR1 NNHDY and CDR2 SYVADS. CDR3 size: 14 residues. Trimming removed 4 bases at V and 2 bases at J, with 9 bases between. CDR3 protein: CASSPGLSNERLFF. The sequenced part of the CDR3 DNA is TGTGCCAGCAGTCCGGGACTCTCCAACGAA.

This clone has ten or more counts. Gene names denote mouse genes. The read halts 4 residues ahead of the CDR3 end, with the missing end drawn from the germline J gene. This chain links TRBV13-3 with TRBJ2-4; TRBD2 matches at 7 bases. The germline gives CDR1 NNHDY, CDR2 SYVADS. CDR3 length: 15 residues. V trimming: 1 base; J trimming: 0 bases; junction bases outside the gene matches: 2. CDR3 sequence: CASSDTGESQNTLYF. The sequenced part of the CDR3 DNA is TGTGCCAGCAGTGATACTGGGGAAAGTCAAAAC.

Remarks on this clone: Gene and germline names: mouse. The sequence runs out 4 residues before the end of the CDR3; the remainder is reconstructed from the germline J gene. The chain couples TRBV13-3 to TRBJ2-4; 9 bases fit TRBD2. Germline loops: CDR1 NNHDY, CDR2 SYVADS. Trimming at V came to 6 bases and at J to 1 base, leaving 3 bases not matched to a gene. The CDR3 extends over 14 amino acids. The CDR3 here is CASTRDWGQNTLYF. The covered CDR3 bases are TGTGCCAGCACCAGGGACTGGGGTCAAAAC. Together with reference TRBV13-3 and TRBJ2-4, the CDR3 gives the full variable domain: EAAVTQSPRSKVAVTGGKVTLSCHQTNNHDYMYWYRQDTGHGLRLIHYSYVADSTEKGDIPDGYKASRPSQENFSLILELASLSQTAVYFCASTRDWGQNTLYFGAGTRLSVL.

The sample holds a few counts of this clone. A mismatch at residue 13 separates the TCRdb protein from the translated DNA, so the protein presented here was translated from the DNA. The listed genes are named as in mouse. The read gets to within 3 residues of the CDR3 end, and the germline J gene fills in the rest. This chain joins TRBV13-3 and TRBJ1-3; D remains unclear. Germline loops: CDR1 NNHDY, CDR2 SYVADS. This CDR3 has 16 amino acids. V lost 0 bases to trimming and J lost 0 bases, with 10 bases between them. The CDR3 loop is CASSDAGRPSGNTLYF. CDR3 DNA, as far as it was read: TGTGCCAGCAGTGATGCAGGCAGACCTTCTGGAAATACG.

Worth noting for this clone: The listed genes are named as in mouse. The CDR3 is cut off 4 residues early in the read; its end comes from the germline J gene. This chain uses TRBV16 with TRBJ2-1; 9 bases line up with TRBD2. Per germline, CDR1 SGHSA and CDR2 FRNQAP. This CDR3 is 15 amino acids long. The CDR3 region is CASSLERTGEAEQFF. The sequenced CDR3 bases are TGTGCAAGCAGCTTAGAGAGGACTGGGGAGGCT.

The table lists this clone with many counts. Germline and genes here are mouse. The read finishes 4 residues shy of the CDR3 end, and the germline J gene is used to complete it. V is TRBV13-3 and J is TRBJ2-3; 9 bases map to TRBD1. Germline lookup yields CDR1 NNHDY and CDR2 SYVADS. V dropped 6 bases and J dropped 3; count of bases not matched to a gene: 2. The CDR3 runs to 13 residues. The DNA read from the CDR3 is TGTGCCAGCACCGACAGGGGGGCAGAA. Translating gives CASTDRGAE. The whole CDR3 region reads CASTDRGAETLYF.

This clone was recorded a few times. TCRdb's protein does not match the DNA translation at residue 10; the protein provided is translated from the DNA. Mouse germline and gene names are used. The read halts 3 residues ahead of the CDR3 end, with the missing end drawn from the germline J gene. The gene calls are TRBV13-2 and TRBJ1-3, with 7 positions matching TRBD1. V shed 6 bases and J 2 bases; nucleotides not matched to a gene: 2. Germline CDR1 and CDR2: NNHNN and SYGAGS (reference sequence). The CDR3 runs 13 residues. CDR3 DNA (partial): TGTGCCAGCGCCAGGGGGACTGGAAATACG. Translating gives CASARGTGNT. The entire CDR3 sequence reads CASARGTGNTLYF.

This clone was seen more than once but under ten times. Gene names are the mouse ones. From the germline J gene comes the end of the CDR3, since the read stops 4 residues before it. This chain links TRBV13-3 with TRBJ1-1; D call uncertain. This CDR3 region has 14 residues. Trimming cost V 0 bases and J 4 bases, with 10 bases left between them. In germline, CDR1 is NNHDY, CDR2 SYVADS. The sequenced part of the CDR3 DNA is TGTGCCAGCAGTGATGAGAGGGTTTCCACA. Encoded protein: CASSDERVST. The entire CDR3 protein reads CASSDERVSTEVFF.

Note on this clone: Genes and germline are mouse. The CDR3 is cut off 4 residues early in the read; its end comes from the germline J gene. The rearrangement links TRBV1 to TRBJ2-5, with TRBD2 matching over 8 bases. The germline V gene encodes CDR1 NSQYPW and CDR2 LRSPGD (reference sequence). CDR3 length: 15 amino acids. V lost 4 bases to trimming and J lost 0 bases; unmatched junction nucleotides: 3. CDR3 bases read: TGCACCTGCAGTGGGGACTGGTTTAACCAAGAC. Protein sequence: CTCSGDWFNQD. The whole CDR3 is CTCSGDWFNQDTQYF.

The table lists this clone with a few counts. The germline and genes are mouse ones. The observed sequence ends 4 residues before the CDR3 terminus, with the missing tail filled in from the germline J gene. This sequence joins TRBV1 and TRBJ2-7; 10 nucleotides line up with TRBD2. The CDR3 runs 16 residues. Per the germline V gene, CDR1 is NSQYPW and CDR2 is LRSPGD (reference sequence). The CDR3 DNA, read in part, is TGCACCTGCAGTGCAGATCTTACTGGGGGGGGGTAT. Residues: CTCSADLTGGGY. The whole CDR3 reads CTCSADLTGGGYEQYF. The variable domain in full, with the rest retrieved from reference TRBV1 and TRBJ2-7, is VTLLEQNPRWRLVPRGQAVNLRCILKNSQYPWMSWYQQDLQKQLQWLFTLRSPGDKEVKSLPGADYLATRVTDTELRLQVANMSQGRTLYCTCSADLTGGGYEQYFGPGTRLTVL.

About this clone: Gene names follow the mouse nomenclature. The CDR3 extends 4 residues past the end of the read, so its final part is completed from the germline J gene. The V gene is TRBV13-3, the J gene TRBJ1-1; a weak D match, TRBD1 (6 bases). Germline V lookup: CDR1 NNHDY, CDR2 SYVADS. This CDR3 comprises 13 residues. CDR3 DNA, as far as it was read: TGTGCCAGCAGTGATGTTGGGACAACA. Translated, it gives CASSDVGTT. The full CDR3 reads CASSDVGTTEVFF.

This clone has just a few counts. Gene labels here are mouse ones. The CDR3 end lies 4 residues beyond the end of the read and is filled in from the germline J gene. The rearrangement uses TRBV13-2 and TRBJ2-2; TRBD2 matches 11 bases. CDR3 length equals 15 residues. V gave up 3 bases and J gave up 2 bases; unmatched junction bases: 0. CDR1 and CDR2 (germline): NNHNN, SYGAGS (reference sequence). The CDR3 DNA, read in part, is TGTGCCAGCGGTGGGGACTGGGGGAACACCGGG. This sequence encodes CASGGDWGNTG. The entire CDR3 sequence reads CASGGDWGNTGQLYF.

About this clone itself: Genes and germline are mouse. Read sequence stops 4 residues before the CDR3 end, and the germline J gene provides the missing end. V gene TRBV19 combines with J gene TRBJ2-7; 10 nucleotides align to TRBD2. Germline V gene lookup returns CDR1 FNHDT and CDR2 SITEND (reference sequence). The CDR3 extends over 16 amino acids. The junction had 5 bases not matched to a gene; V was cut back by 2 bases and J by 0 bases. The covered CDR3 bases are TGTGCCAGCAGTATTGGGACTGGGGATAGCTCCTAT. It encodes CASSIGTGDSSY. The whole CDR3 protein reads CASSIGTGDSSYEQYF. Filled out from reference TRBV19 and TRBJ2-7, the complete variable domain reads GGIITQTPKFLIGQEGQKLTLKCQQNFNHDTMYWYRQDSGKGLRLIYYSITENDLQKGDLSEGYDASREKKSSFSLTVTSAQKNEMAVFLCASSIGTGDSSYEQYFGPGTRLTVL.

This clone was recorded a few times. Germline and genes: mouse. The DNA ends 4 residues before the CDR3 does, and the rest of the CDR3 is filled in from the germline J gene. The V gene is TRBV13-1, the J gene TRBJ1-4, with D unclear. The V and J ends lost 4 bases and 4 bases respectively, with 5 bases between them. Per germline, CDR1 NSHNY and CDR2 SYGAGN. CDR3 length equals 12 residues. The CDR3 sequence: CASSPNNERLFF. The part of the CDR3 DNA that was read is TGTGCCAGCAGTCCAAACAACGAA.

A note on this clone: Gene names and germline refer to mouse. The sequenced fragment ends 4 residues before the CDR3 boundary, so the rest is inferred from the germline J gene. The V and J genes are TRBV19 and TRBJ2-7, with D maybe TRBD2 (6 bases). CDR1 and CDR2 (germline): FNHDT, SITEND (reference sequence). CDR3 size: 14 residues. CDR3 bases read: TGTGCCAGCAGTATAGCCTGGGGAACTTAT. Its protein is CASSIAWGTY. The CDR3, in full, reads CASSIAWGTYEQYF.

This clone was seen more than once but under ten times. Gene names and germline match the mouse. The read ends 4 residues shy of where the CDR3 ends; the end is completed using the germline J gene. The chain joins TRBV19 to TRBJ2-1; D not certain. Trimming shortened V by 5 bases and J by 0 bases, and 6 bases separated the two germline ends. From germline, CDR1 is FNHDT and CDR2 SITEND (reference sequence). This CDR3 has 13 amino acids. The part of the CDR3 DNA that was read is TGTGCCAGCAGCCCTAATAACTATGCT. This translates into CASSPNNYA. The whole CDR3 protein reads CASSPNNYAEQFF. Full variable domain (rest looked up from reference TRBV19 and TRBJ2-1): GGIITQTPKFLIGQEGQKLTLKCQQNFNHDTMYWYRQDSGKGLRLIYYSITENDLQKGDLSEGYDASREKKSSFSLTVTSAQKNEMAVFLCASSPNNYAEQFFGPGTRLTVL.

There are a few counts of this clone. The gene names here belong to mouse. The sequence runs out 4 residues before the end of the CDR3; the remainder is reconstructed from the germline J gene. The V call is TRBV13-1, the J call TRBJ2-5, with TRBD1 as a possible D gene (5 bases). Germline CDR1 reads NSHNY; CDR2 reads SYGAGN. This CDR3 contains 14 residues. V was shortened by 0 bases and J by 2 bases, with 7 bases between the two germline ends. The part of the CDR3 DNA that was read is TGTGCCAGCAGTGATGCCACAGGCCAAGAC. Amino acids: CASSDATGQD. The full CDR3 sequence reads CASSDATGQDTQYF.

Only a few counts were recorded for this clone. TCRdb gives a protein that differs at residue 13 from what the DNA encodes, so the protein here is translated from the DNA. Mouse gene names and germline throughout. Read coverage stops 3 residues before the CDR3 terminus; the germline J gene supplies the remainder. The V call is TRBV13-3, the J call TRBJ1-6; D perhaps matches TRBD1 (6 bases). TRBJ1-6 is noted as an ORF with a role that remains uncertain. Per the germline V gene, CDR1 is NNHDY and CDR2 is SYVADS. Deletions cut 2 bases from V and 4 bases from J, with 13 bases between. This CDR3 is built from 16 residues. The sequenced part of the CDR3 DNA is TGTGCCAGCAGTGAAAAACCGGGACAATATAATTCGCCC. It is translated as CASSEKPGQYNSP. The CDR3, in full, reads CASSEKPGQYNSPLYF.

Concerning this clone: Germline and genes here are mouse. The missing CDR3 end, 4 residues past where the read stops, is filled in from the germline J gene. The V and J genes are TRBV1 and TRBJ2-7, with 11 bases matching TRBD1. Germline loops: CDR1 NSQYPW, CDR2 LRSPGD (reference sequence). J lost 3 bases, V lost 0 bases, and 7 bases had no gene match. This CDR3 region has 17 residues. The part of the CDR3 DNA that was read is TGCACCTGCAGTGCAGATCGTGGGGACAGGGGGTTCTAT. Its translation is CTCSADRGDRGFY. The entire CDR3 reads CTCSADRGDRGFYEQYF.

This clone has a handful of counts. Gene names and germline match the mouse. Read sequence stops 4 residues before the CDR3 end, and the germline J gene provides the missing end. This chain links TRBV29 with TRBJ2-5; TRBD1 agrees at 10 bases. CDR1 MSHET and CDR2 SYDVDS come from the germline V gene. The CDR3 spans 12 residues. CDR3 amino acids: CASGTGVDTQYF. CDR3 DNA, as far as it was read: TGTGCTTCCGGGACAGGGGTGGAC. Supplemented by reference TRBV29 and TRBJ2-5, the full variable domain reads DMKVTQMPRYLIKRMGENVLLECGQDMSHETMYWYRQDPGLGLQLIYISYDVDSNSEGDIPKGYRVSRKKREHFSLILDSAKTNQTSVYFCASGTGVDTQYFGPGTRLLVL.